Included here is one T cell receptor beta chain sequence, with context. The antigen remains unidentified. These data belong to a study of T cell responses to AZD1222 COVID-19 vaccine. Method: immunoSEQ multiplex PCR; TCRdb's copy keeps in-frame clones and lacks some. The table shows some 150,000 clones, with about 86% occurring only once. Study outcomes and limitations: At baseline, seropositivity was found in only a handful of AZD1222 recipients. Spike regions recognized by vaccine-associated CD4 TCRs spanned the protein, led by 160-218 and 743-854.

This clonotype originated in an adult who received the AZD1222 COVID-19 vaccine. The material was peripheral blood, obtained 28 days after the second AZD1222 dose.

The CDR3 region has the DNA TGTGCCGCGCTACACGGGACAGGGAGATGGCAGCCCCAGCATTTT. Translated: CAALHGTGRWQPQHF. This rearrangement joins TRBV24-1 to TRBJ1-5, with 9 positions matching TRBD1. CDR1 is KGHDR, CDR2 SFDVKD, per germline. The CDR3 has 15 residues. V lost 12 bases, J lost 7 bases, and 15 bases stayed unmatched.